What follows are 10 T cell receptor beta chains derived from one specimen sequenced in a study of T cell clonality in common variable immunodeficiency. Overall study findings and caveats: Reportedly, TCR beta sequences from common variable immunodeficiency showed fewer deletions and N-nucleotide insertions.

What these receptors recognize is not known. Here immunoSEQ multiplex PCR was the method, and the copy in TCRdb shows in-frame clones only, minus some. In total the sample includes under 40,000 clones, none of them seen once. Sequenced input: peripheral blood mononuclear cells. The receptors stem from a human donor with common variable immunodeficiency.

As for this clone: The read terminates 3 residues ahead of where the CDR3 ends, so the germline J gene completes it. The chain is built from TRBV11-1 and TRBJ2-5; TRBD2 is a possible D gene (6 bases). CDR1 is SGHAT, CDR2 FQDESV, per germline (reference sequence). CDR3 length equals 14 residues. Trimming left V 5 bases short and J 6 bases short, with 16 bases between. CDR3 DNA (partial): TGTGCCAGCAGCCGGAGGGGACTTAGAAAGACC. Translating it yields CASSRRGLRKT. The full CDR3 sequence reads CASSRRGLRKTQYF.

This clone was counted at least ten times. CDR3 bases read: TGCAGCGTTGAACAGGAAACCTTCTATGGC. Encoded protein: CSVEQETFYG. The whole CDR3 sequence reads CSVEQETFYGYTF. The chain is built from TRBV29-1 and TRBJ1-2; unclear D gene. With the read ending 3 residues before the CDR3 end, the germline J gene is used to fill in that end. This CDR3 spans 13 amino acids. Deletions cut 2 bases from V and 4 bases from J, with 11 bases between. Looked up from germline, CDR1 is SQVTM and CDR2 is ANQGSEA.

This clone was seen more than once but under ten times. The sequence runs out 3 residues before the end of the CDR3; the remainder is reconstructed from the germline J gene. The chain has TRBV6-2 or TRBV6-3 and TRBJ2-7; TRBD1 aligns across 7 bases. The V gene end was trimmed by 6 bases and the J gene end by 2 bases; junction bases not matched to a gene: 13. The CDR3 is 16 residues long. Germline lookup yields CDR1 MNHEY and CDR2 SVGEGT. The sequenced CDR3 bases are TGTGCCAGCAGAAAACGCGGACAGGTAGGGACCTACGAG. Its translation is CASRKRGQVGTYE. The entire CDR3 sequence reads CASRKRGQVGTYEQYF.

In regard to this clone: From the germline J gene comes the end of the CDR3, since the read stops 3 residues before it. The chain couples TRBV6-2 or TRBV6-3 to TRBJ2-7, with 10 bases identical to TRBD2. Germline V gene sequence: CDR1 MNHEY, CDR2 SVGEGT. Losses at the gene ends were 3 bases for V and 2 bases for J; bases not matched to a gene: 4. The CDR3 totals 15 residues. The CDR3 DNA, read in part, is TGTGCCAGCAGTTATACTAGCGGGGATACCTACGAG. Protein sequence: CASSYTSGDTYE. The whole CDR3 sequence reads CASSYTSGDTYEQYF.

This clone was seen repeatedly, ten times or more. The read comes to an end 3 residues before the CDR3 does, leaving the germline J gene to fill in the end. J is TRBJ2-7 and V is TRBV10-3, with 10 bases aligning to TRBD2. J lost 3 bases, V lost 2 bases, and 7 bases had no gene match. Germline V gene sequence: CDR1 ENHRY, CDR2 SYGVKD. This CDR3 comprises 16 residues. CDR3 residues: CAISEASGGKSYEQYF. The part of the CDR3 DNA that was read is TGTGCCATCAGTGAGGCTAGCGGGGGAAAGAGCTACGAG.

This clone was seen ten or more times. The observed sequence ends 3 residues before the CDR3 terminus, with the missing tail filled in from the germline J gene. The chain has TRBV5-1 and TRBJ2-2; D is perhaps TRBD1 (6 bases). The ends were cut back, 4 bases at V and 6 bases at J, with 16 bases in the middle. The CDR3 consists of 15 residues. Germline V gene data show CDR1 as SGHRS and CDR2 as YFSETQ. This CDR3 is CASSRTDSRAGELFF. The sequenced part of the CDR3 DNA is TGCGCCAGCAGCAGAACGGACAGTCGGGCCGGGGAG. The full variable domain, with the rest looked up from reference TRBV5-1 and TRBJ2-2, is KAGVTQTPRYLIKTRGQQVTLSCSPISGHRSVSWYQQTPGQGLQFLFEYFSETQRNKGNFPGRFSGRQFSNSRSEMNVSTLELGDSALYLCASSRTDSRAGELFFGEGSRLTVL.

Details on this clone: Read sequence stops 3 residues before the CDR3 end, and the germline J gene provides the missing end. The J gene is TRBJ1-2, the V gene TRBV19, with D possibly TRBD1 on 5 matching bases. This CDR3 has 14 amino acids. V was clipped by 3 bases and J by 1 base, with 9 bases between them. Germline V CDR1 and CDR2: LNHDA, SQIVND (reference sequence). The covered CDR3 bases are TGTGCCAGTAGTATCAACGGGGGTAACTATGGC. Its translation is CASSINGGNYG. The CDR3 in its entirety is CASSINGGNYGYTF.

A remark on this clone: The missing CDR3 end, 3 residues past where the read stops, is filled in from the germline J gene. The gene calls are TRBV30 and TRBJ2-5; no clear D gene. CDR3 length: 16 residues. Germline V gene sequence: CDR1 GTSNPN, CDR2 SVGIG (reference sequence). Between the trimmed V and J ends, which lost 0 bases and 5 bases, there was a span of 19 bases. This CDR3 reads CAWSVKSLTVGETQYF. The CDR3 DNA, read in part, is TGTGCCTGGAGTGTAAAGTCCCTCACAGTCGGTGAGACC. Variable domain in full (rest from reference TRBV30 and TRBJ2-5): SQTIHQWPATLVQPVGSPLSLECTVEGTSNPNLYWYRQAAGRGLQLLFYSVGIGQISSEVPQNLSASRPQDRQFILSSKKLLLSDSGFYLCAWSVKSLTVGETQYFGPGTRLLVL.

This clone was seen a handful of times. CDR3 residues: CASSIRQASYEQYF. CDR3 DNA, as far as it was read: TGTGCCAGTAGTATTCGACAGGCCTCCTACGAG. The chain carries TRBV19 and TRBJ2-7, with D possibly being TRBD1 (6 bases). The CDR3 extends 3 residues past the end of the read, so its final part is completed from the germline J gene. CDR3 length equals 14 residues. Looked up from germline, CDR1 is LNHDA and CDR2 is SQIVND (reference sequence). Trimming took off 3 bases at V and 0 bases at J, with 9 bases between the two ends.

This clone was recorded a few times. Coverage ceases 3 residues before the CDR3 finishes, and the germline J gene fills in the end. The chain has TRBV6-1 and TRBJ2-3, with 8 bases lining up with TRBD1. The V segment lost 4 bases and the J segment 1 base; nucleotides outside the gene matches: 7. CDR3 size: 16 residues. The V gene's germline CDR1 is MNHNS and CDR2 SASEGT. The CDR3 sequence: CASSGRRRGRTDTQYF. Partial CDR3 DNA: TGTGCCAGCAGTGGACGTCGCAGGGGGCGCACAGATACG.